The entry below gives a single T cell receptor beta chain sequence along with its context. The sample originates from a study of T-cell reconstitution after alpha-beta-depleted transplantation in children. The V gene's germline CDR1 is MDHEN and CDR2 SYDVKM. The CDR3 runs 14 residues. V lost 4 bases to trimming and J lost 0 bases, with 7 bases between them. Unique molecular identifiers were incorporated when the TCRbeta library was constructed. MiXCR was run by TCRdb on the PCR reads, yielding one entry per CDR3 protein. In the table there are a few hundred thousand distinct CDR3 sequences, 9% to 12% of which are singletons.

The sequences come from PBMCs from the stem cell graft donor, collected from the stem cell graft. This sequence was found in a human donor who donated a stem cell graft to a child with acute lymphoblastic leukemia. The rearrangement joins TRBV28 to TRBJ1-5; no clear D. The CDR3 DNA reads TGTGCCAGCAGTTCCCCATCTAGCAATCAGCCCCAGCATTTT. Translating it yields CASSSPSSNQPQHF. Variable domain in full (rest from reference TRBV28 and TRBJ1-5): DVKVTQSSRYLVKRTGEKVFLECVQDMDHENMFWYRQDPGLGLRLIYFSYDVKMKEKGDIPEGYSVSREKKERFSLILESASTNQTSMYLCASSSPSSNQPQHFGDGTRLSIL.